The source of this T cell receptor (beta chain) is a study of blood T cell repertoires in COVID-19 (dated by TCRdb to 2020 to 2022). Broadly, across the study: Collaborator samples came from the United States, Italy and Spain and covered acute and convalescent phases of COVID-19. The prospective study material was composed of cDNA or gDNA derived from T cells, B-cell-depleted T cells, or PBMCs. Subjects who had been exposed to COVID-19, were actively infected with it, or had recovered from it provided the deeply sampled blood TCRbeta repertoires that made up the dataset. The repertoires were made available in a free public database intended to serve as a resource for research on the immune response to SARS-CoV-2. Samples came from the ongoing ImmuneRACE study (first 160 participants) plus 1,254 subjects from 6 global collaborators. The sample metadata nearly always contained a de-identified subject ID, COVID-19 status, age in years and sex. HLA class I and class II types, where available, came from metadata supplied by the sample provider rather than from assay-based typing.

CDR3 length: 15 amino acids, cysteine to phenylalanine. The DNA shown is the 45-base CDR3, in frame from base 1. Via the germline V gene, CDR1 is SNHLY and CDR2 FYNNEI. Trimming removed 7 bases from V and 3 bases from J; the gene matches leave 8 bases unexplained. TCRbeta CDR3 regions were amplified from genomic DNA by means of the immunoSEQ Assay, a bias-controlled multiplex PCR. As for how the authors treated the data: Nucleated cell counts per sample were estimated from amplification of reference gene primers within the assay. To quantify the absolute abundance of each unique TCRbeta CDR3 rearrangement, sequence reads were collapsed and filtered. Productive Simpson clonality was computed per sample as the square root of Simpson's diversity index over productive rearrangements. In TCRdb, the immuneACCESS table is reduced to in-frame sequences with V and J assigned. These tables do not hold every clone; where another copy was compared, an unresolved V gene accounts for under half, and the others remain unexplained. The D gene and trimming were derived from the DNA, and the V and J assignments and clone size from that table. For this sample there are about 380,000 clones; 88% appear just once. The ten largest make up 0.9% to 1.5% of the sample.

What the authors observed across the whole study: Clinical and demographic metadata were provided uncurated, with the amount varying by source and participant.

In the prospective study, participants were about 18 to 100 years old, resided in around 25 geographic areas of the United States, and were enrolled through a virtual design. To assign participants to cohorts, the prospective study relied on clinical history that participants themselves reported in a screening survey and a study questionnaire. Recovered participants in ImmuneRACE Cohort 3 were defined as having two consecutive negative NP/OP PCR tests, clearance from a healthcare professional, or resolution of symptoms. Mobile phlebotomists in the prospective study collected whole blood, serum and a nasopharyngeal or oropharyngeal swab from every participant. Over an approximately 2-month period, participants in the prospective study had the option of providing additional blood draws and questionnaires. Prospective study blood samples were shipped either frozen or at room temperature before DNA extraction.

Points on this clone: Its antigen specificity is not known. There are no base qualities to consult, and no much larger clone falls within one base.

This receptor was obtained from a young woman who had recovered from COVID-19. The material sequenced was PBMCs or T cells enriched from blood (not recorded which). This receptor chain uses TRBV2 and TRBJ1-2; the central 10 bases match TRBD1. The CDR3 amino acid sequence is: CASKDRGELHYGYTF. The sequence in DNA is TGTGCCAGCAAGGACAGGGGGGAGTTGCACTATGGCTACACCTTC.